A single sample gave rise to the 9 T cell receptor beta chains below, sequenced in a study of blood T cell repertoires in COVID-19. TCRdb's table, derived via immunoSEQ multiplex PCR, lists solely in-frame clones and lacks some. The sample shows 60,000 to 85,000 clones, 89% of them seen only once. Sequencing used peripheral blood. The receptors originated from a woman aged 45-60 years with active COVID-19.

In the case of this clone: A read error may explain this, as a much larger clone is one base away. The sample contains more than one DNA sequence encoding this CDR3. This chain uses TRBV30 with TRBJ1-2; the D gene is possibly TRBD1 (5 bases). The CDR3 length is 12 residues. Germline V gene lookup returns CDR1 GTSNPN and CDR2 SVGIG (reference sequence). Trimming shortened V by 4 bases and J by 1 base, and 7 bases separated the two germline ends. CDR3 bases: TGTGCCTGGAAGGGACTTAACTATGGCTACACCTTC. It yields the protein CAWKGLNYGYTF.

The CDR3 reads CASSLKGASGSDEQYF. The CDR3 DNA reads TGTGCCAGCAGCTTAAAGGGTGCTAGCGGGAGCGACGAGCAGTACTTC. This chain connects TRBV7-3 to TRBJ2-7; 10 bases agree with TRBD2. There are 16 residues in the CDR3. Germline trimming cut 1 base from V and 5 bases from J; bases unmatched to any gene: 8. Germline V gives CDR1 SGHTA, CDR2 FQGTGA.

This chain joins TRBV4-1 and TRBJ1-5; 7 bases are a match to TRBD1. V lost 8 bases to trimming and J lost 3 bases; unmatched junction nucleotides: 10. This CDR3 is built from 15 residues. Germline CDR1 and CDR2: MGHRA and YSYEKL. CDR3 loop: CASRRPGTDNQPQHF. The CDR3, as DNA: TGCGCCAGCCGCCGACCCGGGACAGACAATCAGCCCCAGCATTTT.

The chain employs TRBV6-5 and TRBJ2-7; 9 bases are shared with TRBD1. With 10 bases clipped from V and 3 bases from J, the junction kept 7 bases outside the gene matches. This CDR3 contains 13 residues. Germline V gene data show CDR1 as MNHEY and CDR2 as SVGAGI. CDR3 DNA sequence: TGTGCCACACCGGGACAGGGTCTCTACGAGCAGTACTTC. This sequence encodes CATPGQGLYEQYF.

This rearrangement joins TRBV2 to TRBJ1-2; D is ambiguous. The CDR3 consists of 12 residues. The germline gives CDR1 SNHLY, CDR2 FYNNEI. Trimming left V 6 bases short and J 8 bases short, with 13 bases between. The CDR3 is CASRESGFGYTF. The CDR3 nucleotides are TGTGCCAGCAGAGAATCAGGCTTCGGCTACACCTTC.

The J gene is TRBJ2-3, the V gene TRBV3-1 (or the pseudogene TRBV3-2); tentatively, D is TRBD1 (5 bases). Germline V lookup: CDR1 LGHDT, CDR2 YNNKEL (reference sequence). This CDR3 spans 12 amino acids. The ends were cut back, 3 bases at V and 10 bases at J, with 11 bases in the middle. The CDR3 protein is CASSHSDSAQYF. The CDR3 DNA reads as TGTGCCAGCAGCCACTCAGACAGCGCGCAGTATTTT.

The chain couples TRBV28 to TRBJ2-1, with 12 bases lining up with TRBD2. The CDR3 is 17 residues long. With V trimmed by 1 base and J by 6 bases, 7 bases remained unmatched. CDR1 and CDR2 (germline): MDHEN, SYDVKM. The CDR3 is CASSLYLRTSGTNEQFF. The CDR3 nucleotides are TGTGCCAGCAGTTTATATCTGAGGACTAGCGGGACCAATGAGCAGTTCTTC.

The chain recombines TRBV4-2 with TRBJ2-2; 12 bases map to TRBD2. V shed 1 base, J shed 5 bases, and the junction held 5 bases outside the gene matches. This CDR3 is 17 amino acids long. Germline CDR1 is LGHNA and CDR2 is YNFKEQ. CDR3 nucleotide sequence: TGTGCCAGCAGCCAAGGGCTAGCGGGAGGGCCGACCGGGGAGCTGTTTTTT. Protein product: CASSQGLAGGPTGELFF.

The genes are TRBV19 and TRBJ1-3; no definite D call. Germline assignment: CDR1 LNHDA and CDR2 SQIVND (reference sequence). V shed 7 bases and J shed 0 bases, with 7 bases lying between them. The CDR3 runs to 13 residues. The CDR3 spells CASIGYSGNTIYF. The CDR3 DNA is TGTGCCAGTATCGGGTACTCTGGAAACACCATATATTTT.